This T cell receptor (beta chain) originates from a study of shared clonotypes between healthy human individuals. To note about this clone: Its antigen is still unknown.

The table came from immunoSEQ multiplex PCR; TCRdb's copy has only in-frame clones and leaves some out. The data show around 2.1 million clones, approximately 95% seen once. Overall study results and limits: Generation of non-shared clonotypes was less probable than generation of clonotypes shared by all four donors. Memory subsets generally showed lower estimated richness than naive subsets.

The source is a man aged 18 to 35 in good health. The sample comprised naive CD4+ T cells sorted from blood. The subset here: CD45RA+ positively selected.

In DNA, the CDR3 is TGTGCCATCAGTGTCCCTGTGCCTGAAGCTTTCTTT. This sequence encodes CAISVPVPEAFF. V is TRBV10-3 and J is TRBJ1-1; D is unclear. The CDR3 totals 12 residues. The V gene lost 4 bases and the J gene lost 6 bases, with 9 bases spanning the gap. Germline V gene lookup returns CDR1 ENHRY and CDR2 SYGVKD.